These 18 T cell receptor beta chains were all obtained from the same sample, sequenced in a study of tumor-infiltrating lymphocytes in primary liver carcinoma. It was unsorted whole blood that yielded blood RNA, and germline DNA was also extracted. TCR beta cDNA was reverse-transcribed from approximately 0.45 ug of total RNA. The reaction used a constant-region primer and ProtoScript II reverse transcriptase. It was through three nested multiplex PCR rounds of slightly modified ARM-PCR that TCR beta libraries arose. Running approximately 10 cycles apiece, the first two PCR rounds relied on TRBV1-TRBV30 forward primers together with a C-beta reverse primer. One entry per CDR3 protein results from TCRdb running MiXCR on the multiplex PCR reads. This table holds 300,000 to 350,000 distinct CDR3 sequences, about 61% found once. Sequenced input: peripheral blood. The receptors were gathered from a man aged 40-55 years with primary liver carcinoma and hepatitis B virus infection.

This clonotype was seen many times. This rearrangement joins TRBV6-6 to TRBJ2-3; D might be TRBD2 (6 bases). Germline-derived CDR1 and CDR2 are MNHNY and SVGAGI (reference sequence). V was pared by 1 base and J by 1 base, with 12 bases between. The CDR3 totals 16 residues. Here the CDR3 reads CASSYLTRARTDTQYF. The CDR3 region has the DNA TGTGCCAGCAGTTACTTGACTAGGGCCCGCACAGATACGCAGTATTTT.

The chain couples TRBV10-3 to TRBJ1-3; D is ambiguous. Germline V CDR1 and CDR2: ENHRY, SYGVKD. The V gene lost 2 bases and the J gene lost 0 bases, with 8 bases spanning the gap. There are 15 residues in the CDR3. The CDR3: CAISEGEGSGNTIYF. CDR3 bases: TGTGCCATCAGTGAGGGTGAAGGCTCTGGAAACACCATATATTTT.

This clonotype has only one observation. The CDR3 does not close with the conserved phenylalanine or tryptophan, likely indicating a read error. The DNA is omitted, as the CDR3 cannot be located on it reliably, and the CDR3 follows TCRdb's listing. The CDR3 protein is CASSYPEVNTEALY. The chain links TRBV6-2 or TRBV6-3 to TRBJ1-1. Inclusive of both ends, the CDR3 amounts to 14 amino acids. CDR1 and CDR2 from the germline V gene are MNHEY and SVGEGT.

This clonotype ranks as medium-sized. This chain joins TRBV11-2 and TRBJ2-3; 13 bases are a match to TRBD2. The CDR3 length is 18 residues. V lost 2 bases, J lost 5 bases, and 10 bases stayed unmatched. Looked up from germline, CDR1 is SGHAT and CDR2 is FQNNGV. CDR3 residues: CASSLIHGLAGVGDTQYF. Here the CDR3 DNA reads TGTGCCAGCAGCTTAATCCACGGACTAGCGGGAGTAGGAGATACGCAGTATTTT.

This clonotype turned up a few times. This chain links TRBV10-2 with TRBJ1-4; D not resolved. The CDR3 has 13 residues. Trimming removed 4 bases at V and 4 bases at J, with 7 bases between. CDR1 is WSHSY, CDR2 SAAADI, per germline. CDR3: CASSASFNEKLFF. DNA of the CDR3: TGCGCCAGCAGTGCATCCTTTAATGAAAAACTGTTTTTT.

The V call is TRBV10-3, the J call TRBJ2-7; 8 bases agree with TRBD2. The V segment lost 10 bases and the J segment 3 bases; nucleotides outside the gene matches: 2. This CDR3 comprises 11 residues. Germline CDR1 is ENHRY and CDR2 is SYGVKD. The CDR3 region has the DNA TGTGCCACCGGGGGGGGCTACGAGCAGTACTTC. Its protein product is CATGGGYEQYF.

Remarks on this clonotype: A much more abundant neighbour one base away suggests this may be a read error. The chain has TRBV6-5 and TRBJ2-7, with 8 bases matching TRBD1. In germline, CDR1 is MNHEY, CDR2 SVGAGI. The CDR3 is 14 residues long. Unmatched junction bases numbered 2, after V lost 2 bases and J lost 2 bases. CDR3 region: CASSYNRGAYEQYF. CDR3 bases: TGTGCCAGCAGTTACAACAGGGGGGCCTACGAGCAGTACTTC.

This clonotype was detected only once. A much more abundant neighbour one base away suggests this may be a read error. CDR3 DNA: TGTGCCAGAAGCGGGGGGGTAAGAGGAACTGAAGCTTTCTTT. Residues: CARSGGVRGTEAFF. The chain links TRBV6-5 to TRBJ1-1, with D tentatively TRBD1 (5 bases). V was trimmed by 9 bases and J by 5 bases, leaving 19 bases between them. This CDR3 contains 14 residues. Germline V gives CDR1 MNHEY, CDR2 SVGAGI.

This clonotype was counted ten times or more. This chain joins TRBV6-2 or TRBV6-3 and TRBJ2-7; D is perhaps TRBD2 (6 bases). CDR3 length: 14 residues. V dropped 6 bases and J dropped 3 bases, with 15 bases sitting between them. Germline assignment: CDR1 MNHEY and CDR2 SVGEGT. CDR3: CASSNRDGSYEQYF. The CDR3 DNA follows: TGTGCCAGCAGCAACCGGGACGGGAGCTACGAGCAGTACTTC.

In regard to this clonotype: With a much larger clone just one base away, this may be a read error. The rearrangement links TRBV6-5 to TRBJ2-5; 11 nucleotides line up with TRBD1. CDR1 and CDR2 from the germline V gene are MNHEY and SVGAGI. The CDR3 consists of 17 residues. The CDR3, as DNA: TGTGGCAGCAGACCCGGGACAGGGGGTTTAATGGGAGAGACCCAGTACTTC. It specifies CGSRPGTGGLMGETQYF.

To note about this clonotype: Germline is not matched at one junction end, which may reflect a read error. V usage is TRBV11-2 and J usage is TRBJ2-5; TRBD1 matches 8 bases. The CDR3 is 14 residues long. Germline V lookup: CDR1 SGHAT, CDR2 FQNNGV. The DNA of the CDR3 is TGTGACAGCAGCTTCCACGACAGGGGTCAGACCCAGTACTTC. Translated: CDSSFHDRGQTQYF.

The J gene is TRBJ2-7, the V gene TRBV11-2; 10 bases fit TRBD1. Per germline, CDR1 SGHAT and CDR2 FQNNGV. The CDR3 has 16 residues. The CDR3 bases are TGTGAAAGCAGCTTAGCGGGACAGGGGTCACTGGGCGAGCAGTACTTC. It codes for CESSLAGQGSLGEQYF.

This clonotype has a handful of counts. V and J are TRBV6-1 and TRBJ1-2; maybe TRBD1 (6 bases). Germline V gene lookup returns CDR1 MNHNS and CDR2 SASEGT. Trimming shortened V by 3 bases and J by 7 bases, and 15 bases separated the two germline ends. This CDR3 is built from 14 residues. The CDR3 spells CASSEDGRGGGYTF. The CDR3 region has the DNA TGTGCCAGCAGTGAGGACGGCAGGGGAGGTGGCTACACCTTC.

As for this clonotype: A read error may be the cause here, since a much bigger clone is one base away. The chain carries TRBV6-5 and TRBJ1-2, with 8 bases fitting TRBD1. Per germline, CDR1 MNHEY and CDR2 SVGAGI. This CDR3 is 12 amino acids long. DNA for the CDR3: TGTGCCATCAGGACAGGGAGCTATGGCTACGCCTTC. This translates into CAIRTGSYGYAF.

Worth noting for this clonotype: At one of its ends the junction is not consistent with the germline gene, which may arise from a read error. The chain couples TRBV11-2 to TRBJ2-1; D perhaps matches TRBD1 (6 bases). This CDR3 has 14 amino acids. Looked up from germline, CDR1 is SGHAT and CDR2 is FQNNGV. CDR3 sequence reads: CVSSLGQQNNEQFF. In DNA form, the CDR3 reads TGTGTCAGCAGCTTAGGACAGCAAAACAATGAGCAGTTCTTC. Supplemented by reference TRBV11-2 and TRBJ2-1, the full variable domain reads EAGVAQSPRYKIIEKRQSVAFWCNPISGHATLYWYQQILGQGPKLLIQFQNNGVVDDSQLPKDRFSAERLKGVDSTLKIQPAKLEDSAVYLCVSSLGQQNNEQFFGPGTRLTVL.

At least ten counts were recorded for this clonotype. The CDR3 protein is CASSLTGRDQPQHF. In DNA form, the CDR3 reads TGTGCCAGCAGCTTGACGGGGAGAGATCAGCCCCAGCATTTT. The rearrangement links TRBV5-6 to TRBJ1-5; no clear D gene. Looked up from germline, CDR1 is SGHDT and CDR2 is YYEEEE. Trimming stripped 1 base from V and 5 bases from J, with 10 bases between. The CDR3 loop spans 14 amino acids. The variable domain in full, completed from reference TRBV5-6 and TRBJ1-5, reads DAGVTQSPTHLIKTRGQQVTLRCSPKSGHDTVSWYQQALGQGPQFIFQYYEEEERQRGNFPDRFSGHQFPNYSSELNVNALLLGDSALYLCASSLTGRDQPQHFGDGTRLSIL.

The gene calls are TRBV14 and TRBJ2-3; 9 positions agree with TRBD2. Germline loops: CDR1 SGHDN, CDR2 FVKESK. The J segment lost 3 bases and the V segment lost 4 bases, leaving 5 bases of the junction unmatched. This CDR3 is built from 15 residues. CDR3 coding DNA: TGTGCCAGCAGCCCCTGGCGGGAGGGAACAGATACGCAGTATTTT. Its protein product is CASSPWREGTDTQYF.

This clonotype appeared once. This could be a read error, since a much larger clone is one nucleotide away. In nucleotides, the CDR3 is TGTGCCGCCCAGCGGGGGATTACGGACGGGCAGTACTTC. Translating it yields CAAQRGITDGQYF. The V and J genes are TRBV5-4 and TRBJ2-7; TRBD2 aligns across 8 bases. V lost 10 bases and J lost 9; bases outside the gene matches: 15. The CDR3 contains 13 residues. Looked up from germline, CDR1 is SGHNT and CDR2 is YYREEE (reference sequence).